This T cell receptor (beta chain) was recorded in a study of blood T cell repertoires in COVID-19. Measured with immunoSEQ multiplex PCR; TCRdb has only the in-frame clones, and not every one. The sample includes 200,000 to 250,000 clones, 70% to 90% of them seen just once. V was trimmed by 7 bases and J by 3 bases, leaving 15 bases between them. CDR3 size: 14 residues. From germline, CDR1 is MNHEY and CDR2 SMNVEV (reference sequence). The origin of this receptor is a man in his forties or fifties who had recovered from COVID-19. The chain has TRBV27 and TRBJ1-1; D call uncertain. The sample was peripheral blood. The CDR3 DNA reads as TGTGCCAGCACCAACTCGCAGAGGGACACTGAAGCTTTCTTT. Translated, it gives CASTNSQRDTEAFF.